Listed below are T cell receptor beta chains from one sample, sequenced in a study of blood T cells in healthy people across ages. MiXCR, run by TCRdb on the 5' RACE reads, gives a single entry per CDR3 protein. The repertoire holds about 560,000 distinct CDR3 sequences, with roughly a quarter as singletons. The data also belong to a second study, concerning T cells of mothers and their children.

Sequencing was performed on blood. The receptors come from a boy under 10 years old in good health. Both conserved end residues are part of each CDR3. The D gene is left open where the match is weak. The size entry is marked missing in some rows and otherwise reads once, few, many or a size class.

J gene	D gene	V gene	clone size	CDR3 protein	CDR3 DNA
TRBJ2-7	-	TRBV19	-	CASSGGSYEQYF	TGTGCCAGTAGTGGGGGCTCCTACGAGCAGTACTTC
TRBJ2-7	TRBD1	TRBV7-9	once	CASSLQTGREQYF	TGTGCCAGCAGCCTACAGACAGGGCGCGAGCAGTACTTC
TRBJ2-5	-	TRBV5-1	few	CASGGEGRETQYF	TGCGCCAGCGGCGGAGAGGGGCGAGAGACCCAGTACTTC
TRBJ2-5	TRBD1	TRBV24-1	few	CATSDWDGEGAETQYF	TGTGCCACCAGTGATTGGGACGGAGAGGGGGCCGAGACCCAGTACTTC
TRBJ1-4	-	TRBV21-1	-	CASSKAGREREKLFF	TGTGCCAGCAGCAAAGCTGGCAGGGAGAGGGAAAAACTGTTTTTT
TRBJ1-1	TRBD1	TRBV19	-	CAIGDRLGQAFF	TGTGCCATCGGGGACAGGCTTGGGCAAGCTTTCTTT
TRBJ2-1	TRBD2	TRBV5-1	-	CASSAQLASSYNEQFF	TGCGCTAGCAGCGCCCAACTAGCGAGCTCCTACAATGAGCAGTTCTTC
TRBJ2-3	-	TRBV7-9	-	CASSPLDTQYF	TGTGCCAGCAGCCCCCTCGATACGCAGTATTTT
TRBJ2-7	TRBD2	TRBV11-2	few	CASSLLKGLAGVTYEQYF	TGTGCCAGCAGCTTGTTGAAGGGACTAGCGGGGGTTACCTACGAGCAGTACTTC
TRBJ1-4	-	TRBV7-9	once	CASRPGNEKLFF	TGTGCCAGCAGGCCGGGGAATGAAAAACTGTTTTTT
TRBJ2-3	-	TRBV24-1	-	CATSDPGVSPDTQYF	TGTGCCACCAGTGACCCAGGGGTCAGTCCAGATACGCAGTATTTT
TRBJ1-4	TRBD1	TRBV12-3/TRBV12-4	-	CASSHRQGFNEKLFF	TGTGCCAGCAGCCACCGACAGGGGTTTAATGAAAAACTGTTTTTT
TRBJ2-5	TRBD2	TRBV25-1	-	CASSVPGGAGIETQYF	TGTGCCAGCAGTGTACCCGGGGGGGCCGGTATAGAGACCCAGTACTTC
TRBJ2-7	-	TRBV14	-	CASSQVPSGNEQYF	TGTGCCAGCAGCCAAGTCCCTAGTGGTAACGAGCAGTACTTC
TRBJ2-7	-	TRBV7-2	-	CASSLAGTKYEQYF	TGTGCCAGCAGCTTAGCTGGGACAAAATACGAGCAGTACTTC
TRBJ1-3	-	TRBV5-1	-	CASSLGSGSSGNTIYF	TGCGCCAGCAGCTTGGGATCCGGGAGCTCTGGAAACACCATATATTTT
TRBJ1-2	TRBD1	TRBV5-1	few	CASSSSLGQGSATLLYGYTF	TGCGCCAGCAGCTCATCTCTGGGACAGGGTAGCGCAACCCTGCTGTATGGCTACACCTTC
TRBJ1-3	-	TRBV5-8	many	CASSLFSRASSGNTIYF	TGTGCCAGCAGCTTGTTCAGCCGCGCTAGCTCTGGAAACACCATATATTTT
TRBJ2-5	TRBD2	TRBV15	few	CATSRDRAGGEETQYF	TGTGCCACCAGCAGAGACCGAGCGGGGGGAGAAGAGACCCAGTACTTC
TRBJ2-3	-	TRBV2	few	CASERTDTQYF	TGTGCCAGCGAGCGGACAGATACGCAGTATTTT
TRBJ1-4	-	TRBV7-9	-	CASSLRGPGLEKLFF	TGTGCCAGCAGCCTTAGGGGTCCCGGTCTTGAAAAACTGTTTTTT
TRBJ1-2	TRBD1	TRBV3-1	-	CASSPERQGVWGYTF	TGTGCCAGCAGCCCAGAAAGACAGGGCGTTTGGGGCTACACCTTC
TRBJ2-6	-	TRBV20-1	many	CSASSGGPGANVLTF	TGCAGTGCTAGCTCCGGGGGACCTGGGGCCAACGTCCTGACTTTC
TRBJ2-7	-	TRBV29-1	-	CSVLTDITYEQYF	TGCAGCGTTCTTACTGACATAACCTACGAGCAGTACTTC
TRBJ2-6	-	TRBV29-1	-	CSVLAYNVLTF	TGCAGCGTTCTAGCTTACAACGTCCTGACTTTC
TRBJ2-5	TRBD2	TRBV6-5	-	CASSRRLALQETQYF	TGTGCCAGCAGTCGTAGACTAGCGCTACAAGAGACCCAGTACTTC
TRBJ2-7	-	TRBV7-2	-	CASARITYEQYF	TGTGCCAGCGCCCGAATCACCTACGAGCAGTACTTC
TRBJ2-1	-	TRBV10-3	few	CAISESDRTVSYNEQFF	TGTGCCATCAGTGAGTCCGACCGGACAGTATCCTACAATGAGCAGTTCTTC
TRBJ2-1	-	TRBV2	-	CASSGGGPNEQFF	TGTGCCAGCAGTGGGGGGGGGCCCAATGAGCAGTTCTTC
TRBJ2-7	-	TRBV20-1	-	CSAPDASYEQYF	TGCAGTGCTCCAGACGCCTCCTACGAGCAGTACTTC
TRBJ2-3	TRBD2	TRBV7-2	-	CASSFRLAGGPITDTQYF	TGTGCCAGCAGCTTCCGACTAGCGGGAGGGCCGATCACAGATACGCAGTATTTT
TRBJ2-7	-	TRBV18	few	CASSPPPRGSNEQYF	TGTGCCAGCTCACCACCGCCTCGGGGGAGCAACGAGCAGTACTTC
TRBJ2-7	-	TRBV20-1	few	CSARVRPDAYEQYF	TGCAGTGCTAGAGTTAGGCCTGACGCCTACGAGCAGTACTTC
TRBJ2-5	-	TRBV7-9	few	CASSPQAGHVSETQYF	TGTGCCAGCAGCCCCCAGGCAGGGCATGTTTCAGAGACCCAGTACTTC
TRBJ2-1	-	TRBV3-1	-	CASRDAGGGFYNEQFF	TGTGCCAGCAGGGATGCAGGGGGGGGATTCTACAATGAGCAGTTCTTC
TRBJ2-3	-	TRBV7-9	-	CASSLARTSDTQYF	TGTGCCAGCAGCTTAGCCAGGACCTCAGATACGCAGTATTTT
TRBJ2-1	TRBD2	TRBV20-1	-	CSAGAGGDHNEQFF	TGCAGTGCTGGAGCGGGGGGAGACCACAATGAGCAGTTCTTC
TRBJ2-5	-	TRBV7-2	few	CASRPGTEETQYF	TGTGCCAGCAGGCCCGGGACCGAAGAGACCCAGTACTTC
TRBJ2-5	-	TRBV5-1	-	CASSLVEGLDGETQYF	TGCGCCAGCAGCTTGGTAGAGGGCCTCGATGGAGAGACCCAGTACTTC
TRBJ2-2	TRBD1	TRBV7-2	-	CASRPTGGNTGELFF	TGTGCCAGCAGACCGACAGGGGGCAACACCGGGGAGCTGTTTTTT
TRBJ2-1	TRBD2	TRBV20-1	-	CSASGTSRGEQFF	TGCAGTGCTTCGGGGACTAGTAGGGGTGAGCAGTTCTTC
TRBJ1-1	-	TRBV6-5	-	CASSYLFPRNTEAFF	TGTGCCAGCAGTTACTTATTCCCAAGGAACACTGAAGCTTTCTTT
TRBJ2-2	-	TRBV4-3	-	CASSQDNSGDGELFF	TGCGCCAGCAGCCAAGATAACTCGGGGGACGGGGAGCTGTTTTTT
TRBJ2-7	-	TRBV19	few	CASSMDSPYEQYF	TGTGCCAGTAGCATGGACAGCCCCTACGAGCAGTACTTC
TRBJ2-1	-	TRBV5-1	-	CASSVGPILFF	TGCGCCAGCAGCGTGGGACCCATTCTGTTCTTC
TRBJ2-7	-	TRBV11-2	-	CASIPRGYEQYF	TGTGCCAGCATTCCTCGAGGCTACGAGCAGTACTTC
TRBJ2-5	-	TRBV20-1	few	CSATEGGETQYF	TGCAGTGCCACGGAGGGAGGAGAGACCCAGTACTTC
TRBJ1-2	-	TRBV20-1	-	CSASGRGTNYGYTF	TGCAGTGCTAGTGGCCGGGGCACTAACTATGGCTACACCTTC
TRBJ1-3	-	TRBV7-8	few	CASSLARVAHSSENTIYF	TGTGCCAGCAGCTTAGCGCGGGTGGCGCACAGCTCTGAAAACACCATATATTTT
TRBJ2-4	-	TRBV6-5	-	CAAGLAKNIQYF	TGTGCCGCAGGGCTAGCCAAAAACATTCAGTACTTC
TRBJ1-2	TRBD1	TRBV7-8	-	CASSGTGEMSGYTF	TGTGCCAGCAGCGGGACAGGGGAAATGAGTGGCTACACCTTC
TRBJ2-3	TRBD2	TRBV20-1	once	CSASQLAGGFTDTQYF	TGCAGTGCTAGCCAACTAGCGGGAGGGTTCACAGATACGCAGTATTTT
TRBJ2-4	-	TRBV15	few	CATSRGLRDENNIQYF	TGTGCCACCAGCAGAGGGTTGAGGGATGAAAATAACATTCAGTACTTC